The present T cell receptor (beta chain) was sequenced within a study of T-cell reconstitution after alpha-beta-depleted transplantation in children. Findings of the study overall: Some patients showed high day-60 TCRbeta diversity, which derived from surviving recipient T cells and thymic progenitors. Hyperexpanded clones declined; after one year, newly produced T cells mostly supplied diversity. After transplant, at about two months, alpha-beta T cells were reportedly derived from several hundred expanded graft clones.

On this clonotype: What it binds is unknown.

The germline V gene encodes CDR1 DFQATT and CDR2 SNEGSKA (reference sequence). The CDR3 runs to 16 residues. V was shortened by 3 bases and J by 2 bases, with 18 bases between the two germline ends. TCRbeta library construction was performed incorporating unique molecular identifiers. TCRdb recomputed calls from the PCR reads with MiXCR, one row per CDR3 protein. The sample has under 750,000 distinct CDR3 sequences; around 23% are singletons. The V call is TRBV20-1, the J call TRBJ2-3; D might be TRBD2 (6 bases). This material consisted of PBMCs, mostly from graft donor cells, taken 360 days after TCRalphabeta/CD19-depleted stem cell transplant. The source is a boy under three years old who had a stem cell transplant for acute myeloid leukemia, so the T cells may come from the graft donor. The CDR3 region is CSARTAGGVHTDTQYF. The CDR3 bases are TGCAGTGCTAGGACCGCTGGAGGGGTGCACACAGATACGCAGTATTTT.